This T cell receptor (beta chain) derives from a study of cytotoxic CD8 clonotypes in ibrutinib-treated CLL (dated by TCRdb to the early 2020s). Some background on the complete study: The cohort included roughly 15 treatment-naive and fewer than 12 relapsed/refractory patients; roughly 17 were IGHV unmutated. Samples averaged approximately 240,000 productive templates and tens of thousands of productive rearrangements. Of the 70 to 90 people in the trial, some 28 had longitudinal samples available. Cryopreserved peripheral blood mononuclear cells were collected before treatment, at response, and at either disease progression or sustained remission. Response samples were obtained after a median of around 11 months of treatment, with a range of roughly 6 to 40 months. Every sample from remission and from progressive disease was obtained while the patients were still on ibrutinib. Partial responses were observed in 24 patients and complete responses in 2; after a median follow-up of around 68 months, remission was maintained in 15 or so patients and progression was observed in roughly twelve. What the work shows at the level of the full study, not this receptor alone: At ibrutinib response clonality went up, during sustained remission it held steady, and at progression it dropped back toward baseline. At baseline, clonality was higher than in age-matched healthy donors and showed a strong correlation with circulating CD8+ T-cell counts. Lymph node repertoires were not examined, and the timing of sampling was not matched between patients in sustained remission and those whose disease progressed. Public clonotypes were rare and either shrank or stayed stable during treatment, and the rise in clonality at ibrutinib response reflected expansion of private clonotypes.

Each clonotype received, on average, about 10x coverage in deep resolution sequencing performed on a MiSeq, where the target depth lay between 1 in 1 million and 1 in 200,000 T cells. The immunoSEQ hsTCRB Kit was used to generate TCR beta libraries. The published analysis was carried out like this. The data were analyzed with ImmunoSEQ Analyzer and ImmunoSEQ Data Assistant, and V, D and J gene assignments followed IMGT definitions. Clonality was computed as one minus normalized Shannon entropy of productive rearrangement frequencies, ranging from 0 to 1. Only overrepresented clonotypes making up at least 0.05% of the repertoire of each patient were included in the public clonotype analysis. About twelve repertoires from age-matched healthy donors, obtained from immuneACCESS, served as clonality controls. The table comes from immuneACCESS by way of TCRdb, which keeps in-frame sequences with V and J called. Part of the clones is missing from these tables; in studies checked, under half for an unresolved V gene and the rest for unknown reasons. The V and J calls and clone size come from that table; D and trimming were worked out from the DNA. The sample includes 150,000 to 250,000 clones, with 72% observed a single time. About an eighth of the sample is taken by the ten largest.

Explained via the paper, the time point label denotes: around 25 months on ibrutinib. For TCR beta library preparation, 2 to 2.5 micrograms of genomic DNA were isolated from cryopreserved PBMCs. Longitudinal blood samples from CLL patients on ibrutinib monotherapy were analyzed using high-throughput TCR beta sequencing. The patients took part in an open-label, single-center phase 2 trial of ibrutinib monotherapy. On this clone itself: It lacks a known antigen. At one boundary the junction diverges from the germline segment, which might be a read error.

From cysteine to phenylalanine, the CDR3 is 17 amino acids long. The read is trimmed to its CDR3 DNA, 51 bases read in frame from base 1. From the germline V gene (reference sequence), CDR1 is SSHAT and CDR2 is FNYEAQ. This sample comprised PBMCs, obtained after 24 months of ibrutinib treatment. The sequence was obtained from a human donor with chronic lymphocytic leukemia. The sequence links TRBV7-7 to TRBJ2-5; the best D guess is TRBD1, with 6 bases matching. This receptor has the CDR3 CASSLAPGAAARETQYF. The DNA reads as follows: TGTGCTAGCAGCTTAGCCCCAGGGGCTGCGGCTAGAGAGACCCAGTACTTC.